This is a list of T cell receptor beta chains from one sample in a study of blood T cells in healthy people across ages. Each CDR3 protein gets one entry after TCRdb re-called the 5' RACE reads with MiXCR. The table lists some 1.5 million distinct CDR3 sequences, 35% to 45% of them singletons, with around 4% in the top ten. Sequencing was done on a sample of blood. Every receptor here comes from a woman between 18 and 29 years old in good health. Both conserved end residues are part of each CDR3. D genes are given only for firm matches. Only some rows state a clone size, as once, few, many or a class for expanded clones.

J gene	D gene	clone size	V gene	CDR3 DNA	CDR3 protein
TRBJ2-7	TRBD2	NA	TRBV20-1	TGCAGTGCTGCTCCTAGCGGGACCTACGAGCAGTACTTC	CSAAPSGTYEQYF
TRBJ2-1	NA	NA	TRBV5-6	TGTGCCAGCAGCTTGGTGGGGGGCATATGCAATGAGCAGTTCTTC	CASSLVGGICNEQFF
TRBJ2-1	NA	NA	TRBV21-1	TGTGCCAGCAGCAAAGGGGGGGAACTAGAGGGACACAATGAGCAGTTCTTC	CASSKGGELEGHNEQFF
TRBJ2-1	TRBD2	few	TRBV7-9	TGTGCCAGCAGCGCCAAAGCGGGGGGCCCCATTGAGCAGTTCTTC	CASSAKAGGPIEQFF
TRBJ2-5	TRBD1	few	TRBV7-2	TGTGCCAGCAGCTTAGACTTGACAGGGTTGGCAGAGACCCAGTACTTC	CASSLDLTGLAETQYF
TRBJ1-1	TRBD1	many	TRBV3-1	TGTGCCAGCAGCCAAGGTAGACAGGGCAACACTGAAGCTTTCTTT	CASSQGRQGNTEAFF
TRBJ1-1	NA	few	TRBV27	TGTGCCAGCAGCCACTCGACAGGGAACACTGAAGCTTTCTTT	CASSHSTGNTEAFF
TRBJ2-4	NA	NA	TRBV7-2	TGTGCCAGCAGCCGAACGAGAGCCAAAAACATTCAGTACTTC	CASSRTRAKNIQYF
TRBJ1-1	NA	few	TRBV11-2	TGTGCCAGCAGCTTATGGGGGGGCAGGAGATACACTGAAGCTTTCTTT	CASSLWGGRRYTEAFF
TRBJ1-3	TRBD1	NA	TRBV20-1	TGCAGTGCGCCCGACAGGGAAAGAAACACCATATATTTT	CSAPDRERNTIYF
TRBJ2-5	NA	NA	TRBV2	TGTGCCAGCAGTGTTAACGGAGAAGAGACCCAGTACTTC	CASSVNGEETQYF
TRBJ2-1	TRBD2	few	TRBV5-1	TGCGCCAGCAGCTTGGAGATAGCGGGAGATTATGAGCAGTTCTTC	CASSLEIAGDYEQFF
TRBJ2-1	NA	few	TRBV21-1	TGTGCCAGCAGCAAGGCCCTTACCTGGGCGGTATACAATGAGCAGTTCTTC	CASSKALTWAVYNEQFF
TRBJ1-3	NA	few	TRBV12-3/TRBV12-4	TGTGCCAGCAGCCCTCTGAATTACACCATATATTTT	CASSPLNYTIYF
TRBJ2-5	TRBD2	once	TRBV20-1	TGCAGTGCTCGACTAGCGGGAGGTCGACTGGTGGAGACCCAGTACTTC	CSARLAGGRLVETQYF
TRBJ2-7	NA	NA	TRBV11-1	TGTGCCAGCAGCTGGTCGCAAGGTTCCTACGAGCAGTACTTC	CASSWSQGSYEQYF
TRBJ2-7	NA	few	TRBV11-2	TGTGCCAGCAGCAGAGTTGGGGGTTATAGCTCCTACGAGCAGTACTTC	CASSRVGGYSSYEQYF
TRBJ1-2	NA	few	TRBV9	TGTGCCAGCAGCGGTTTGAACCTGCAGGGCTATGGCTACACCTTC	CASSGLNLQGYGYTF
TRBJ1-1	NA	once	TRBV29-1	TGCAGCGTGGCCAAGGCCCAGAACACTGAAGCTTTCTTT	CSVAKAQNTEAFF
TRBJ1-1	TRBD1	NA	TRBV27	TGTGCCAGCAGTTCCTTGGACCGACAGGGAGGGACTGAAGCTTTCTTT	CASSSLDRQGGTEAFF
TRBJ2-7	NA	many	TRBV29-1	TGCAGCGTCAAACCGACAATGAGCTCCTACGAGCAGTACTTC	CSVKPTMSSYEQYF
TRBJ2-1	NA	few	TRBV9	TGTGCCAGCAACCCCGTCGCGACACACAATGAGCAGTTCTTC	CASNPVATHNEQFF
TRBJ1-5	NA	few	TRBV2	TGTGCCAGCAGCGAGAGGGCAGCGGATCAGCCCCAGCATTTT	CASSERAADQPQHF
TRBJ2-1	TRBD2	NA	TRBV29-1	TGCAGCGTTGATGATAGGGATAGCGGGAGCTATATCTACAATGAGCAGTTCTTC	CSVDDRDSGSYIYNEQFF
TRBJ2-5	NA	many	TRBV9	TGTGCCAGCAGCTCCGGGATACAAGAGACCCAGTACTTC	CASSSGIQETQYF
TRBJ2-7	NA	NA	TRBV7-2	TGTGCCAGCAGCTTAGTAGGTCAGCTTGGACTCTACGAGCAGTACTTC	CASSLVGQLGLYEQYF
TRBJ1-5	NA	NA	TRBV27	TGTGCCAGCAGCACTAGGAGTTCCGCTCAGCCCCAGCATTTT	CASSTRSSAQPQHF
TRBJ1-5	NA	few	TRBV27	TGTGCCAGCAGTTTATCGTACGGGTCGGGGCAGCCACAGCATTTT	CASSLSYGSGQPQHF
TRBJ2-7	NA	NA	TRBV4-3	TGCGCCAGCAGCCAAGAGGCGGACAACTTATACGAGCAGTACTTC	CASSQEADNLYEQYF
TRBJ2-1	NA	many	TRBV20-1	TGCAGTGCTAGTAGGGACTCCTACAATGAGCAGTTCTTC	CSASRDSYNEQFF
TRBJ2-1	NA	once	TRBV4-3	TGCGCCAGCAGCGTACTAGTTGGCGAGACCCAGTTCTTC	CASSVLVGETQFF
TRBJ1-1	TRBD1	NA	TRBV29-1	TGCAGCGTTGCCCGACAGGGGAACACTGAAGCTTTCTTT	CSVARQGNTEAFF
TRBJ1-2	TRBD1	NA	TRBV7-9	TGTGCCAGCAGCTTAGCTGGACAGGGTATATGTGGCTACACCTTC	CASSLAGQGICGYTF
TRBJ2-1	TRBD2	NA	TRBV7-9	TGTGCCAGCAGGTACGGGACTAGCATTGAGCAGTTCTTC	CASRYGTSIEQFF
TRBJ2-1	TRBD2	NA	TRBV5-6	TGTGCCAGCAGCACCGGTCTTAACTCCTGGGCTAGCGGGAATTACAATGAGCAGTTCTTC	CASSTGLNSWASGNYNEQFF
TRBJ1-2	TRBD1	few	TRBV9	TGTGCCAGCAGCGTAGAGGGGGCGGTCGGAGGCTACACCTTC	CASSVEGAVGGYTF
TRBJ1-6	NA	NA	TRBV20-1	TGCAGTGCTAGGGGTCTTTATGGCAGGGATAATTCACCCCTCCACTTT	CSARGLYGRDNSPLHF
TRBJ2-1	NA	NA	TRBV20-1	TGCAGTGCTAGAGGACAGACCCCAGGGGCCTACAATGAGCAGTTCTTC	CSARGQTPGAYNEQFF
TRBJ2-7	NA	NA	TRBV12-3/TRBV12-4	TGTGCCAGCAGTTTAGGTCAGGGGTTGGTAGACGAGCAGTACTTC	CASSLGQGLVDEQYF
TRBJ1-5	NA	few	TRBV15	TGTGCCACCGGAGGGACTCTGGAGCCCCAGCATTTT	CATGGTLEPQHF
TRBJ2-4	TRBD2	NA	TRBV6-6	TGTGCCAGCACCCCAATAGCGGGGAGTAAAAACATTCAGTACTTC	CASTPIAGSKNIQYF
TRBJ1-2	NA	NA	TRBV29-1	TGCAGCGCCGTCCCCGGTGGAGCCGGGAACTATGGCTACACCTTC	CSAVPGGAGNYGYTF
TRBJ2-2	NA	NA	TRBV7-7	TGTGCTAGCAGCCCCGGGGCTTACACCGGGGAGCTGTTTTTT	CASSPGAYTGELFF
TRBJ2-3	NA	NA	TRBV6-1	TGTGCCAGCAGTGAAGGGGGGGCCCGGGATACGCAGTATTTT	CASSEGGARDTQYF
TRBJ1-5	NA	NA	TRBV12-3/TRBV12-4	TGTGCCAGCAGTTTTAGGGGAAGGGAATTAATTGGCAATCAGCCCCAGCATTTT	CASSFRGRELIGNQPQHF
TRBJ2-7	TRBD1	NA	TRBV5-1	TGCGCCAGCAACCCACGGACAGGGGGCTACGAGCAGTACTTC	CASNPRTGGYEQYF
TRBJ1-2	TRBD1	once	TRBV4-1	TGCGCCGGCAGCCAAGATGGGGGACAGGTCCTCGTCTATGGCTACACCTTC	CAGSQDGGQVLVYGYTF
TRBJ2-1	NA	few	TRBV28	TGTGCCAGCAGTTCCCTCGACCGGGACGGCTCCTACAATGAGCAGTTCTTC	CASSSLDRDGSYNEQFF